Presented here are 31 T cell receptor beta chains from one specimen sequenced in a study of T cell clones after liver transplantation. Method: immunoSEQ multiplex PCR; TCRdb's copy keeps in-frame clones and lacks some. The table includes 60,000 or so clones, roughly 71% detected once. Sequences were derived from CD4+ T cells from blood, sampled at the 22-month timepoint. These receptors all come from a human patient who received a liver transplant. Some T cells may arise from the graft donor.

In nucleotides, the CDR3 is TGCGCCAGCAGCCAAGGACTAGCGGGGGTAGATACGCAGTATTTT. Its protein product is CASSQGLAGVDTQYF. The V and J genes are TRBV4-1 and TRBJ2-3, with TRBD2 identical over 12 bases. With V trimmed by 1 base and J by 5 bases, 1 base remained unmatched. Germline CDR1 reads MGHRA; CDR2 reads YSYEKL. This CDR3 has 15 residues.

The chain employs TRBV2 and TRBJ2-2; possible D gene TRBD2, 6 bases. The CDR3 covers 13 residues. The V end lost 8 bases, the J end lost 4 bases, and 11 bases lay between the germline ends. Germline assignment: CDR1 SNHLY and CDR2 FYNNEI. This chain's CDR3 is CASGTRSTGELFF. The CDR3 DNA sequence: TGTGCCAGCGGGACTCGGAGCACCGGGGAGCTGTTTTTT.

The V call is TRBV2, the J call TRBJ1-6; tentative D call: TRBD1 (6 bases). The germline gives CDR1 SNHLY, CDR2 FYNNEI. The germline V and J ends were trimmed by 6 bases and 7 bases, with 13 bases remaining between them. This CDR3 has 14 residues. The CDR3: CASRVQGINSPLHF. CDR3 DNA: TGTGCCAGCAGAGTACAGGGAATCAATTCACCCCTCCACTTT.

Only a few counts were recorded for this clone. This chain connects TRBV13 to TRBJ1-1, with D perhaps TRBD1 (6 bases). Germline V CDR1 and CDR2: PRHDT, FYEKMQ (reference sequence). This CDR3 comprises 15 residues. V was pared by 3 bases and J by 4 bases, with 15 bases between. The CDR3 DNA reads TGTGCCAGCAGCTTTCGGCAGGGGATGAGCACTGAAGCTTTCTTT. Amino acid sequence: CASSFRQGMSTEAFF. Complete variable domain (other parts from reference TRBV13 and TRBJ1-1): AAGVIQSPRHLIKEKRETATLKCYPIPRHDTVYWYQQGPGQDPQFLISFYEKMQSDKGSIPDRFSAQQFSDYHSELNMSSLELGDSALYFCASSFRQGMSTEAFFGQGTRLTVV.

In DNA, the CDR3 is TGTGCCAGCAGTTTCCAGAGCTCCTATAATTCACCCCTCCACTTT. This codes for CASSFQSSYNSPLHF. This chain uses TRBV28 with TRBJ1-6; D remains ambiguous. This CDR3 spans 15 amino acids. Germline V gene sequence: CDR1 MDHEN, CDR2 SYDVKM. Trimming took 3 bases from V and 0 from J, leaving 6 bases between them.

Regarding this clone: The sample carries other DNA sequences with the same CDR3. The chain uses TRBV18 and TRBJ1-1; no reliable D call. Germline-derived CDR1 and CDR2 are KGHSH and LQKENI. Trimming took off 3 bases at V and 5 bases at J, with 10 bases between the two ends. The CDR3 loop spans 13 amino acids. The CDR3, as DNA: TGTGCCAGCTCACCCCGAGGAGAGACTGAAGCTTTCTTT. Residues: CASSPRGETEAFF.

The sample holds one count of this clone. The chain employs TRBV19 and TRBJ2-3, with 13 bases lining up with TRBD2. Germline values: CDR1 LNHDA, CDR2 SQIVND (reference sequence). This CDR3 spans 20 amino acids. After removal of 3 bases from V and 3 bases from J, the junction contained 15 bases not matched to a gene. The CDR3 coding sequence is TGTGCCAGTAGTATCACCTCTTTCCGACTAGCGGGGGGCCTAACAGATACGCAGTATTTT. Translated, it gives CASSITSFRLAGGLTDTQYF.

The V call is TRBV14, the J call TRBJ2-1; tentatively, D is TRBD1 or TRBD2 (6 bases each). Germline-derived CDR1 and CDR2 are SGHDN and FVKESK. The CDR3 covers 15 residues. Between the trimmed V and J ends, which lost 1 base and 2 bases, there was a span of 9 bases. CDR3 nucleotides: TGTGCCAGCAGCCAAGGGGGGGCGGCCTACAATGAGCAGTTCTTC. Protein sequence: CASSQGGAAYNEQFF.

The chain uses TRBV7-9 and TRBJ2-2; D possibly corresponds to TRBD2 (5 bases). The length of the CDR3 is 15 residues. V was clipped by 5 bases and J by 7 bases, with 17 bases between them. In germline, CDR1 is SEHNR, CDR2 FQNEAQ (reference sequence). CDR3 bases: TGTGCCAGCAGCCGCGGGCTCCCGGGCGTCGGGGAGCTGTTTTTT. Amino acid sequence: CASSRGLPGVGELFF.

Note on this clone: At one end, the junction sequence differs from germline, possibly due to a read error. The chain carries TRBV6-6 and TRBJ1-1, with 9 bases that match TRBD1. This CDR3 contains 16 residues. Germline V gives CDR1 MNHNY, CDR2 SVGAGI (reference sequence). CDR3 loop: CASSAGTGRENSEAFF. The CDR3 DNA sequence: TGTGCCAGCAGTGCCGGGACAGGGCGCGAGAACTCTGAAGCTTTCTTT.

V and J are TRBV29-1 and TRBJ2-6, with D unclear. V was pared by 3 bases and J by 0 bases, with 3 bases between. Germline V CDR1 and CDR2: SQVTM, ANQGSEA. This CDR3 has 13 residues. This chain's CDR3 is CSVEVSGANVLTF. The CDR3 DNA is TGCAGCGTTGAGGTCTCTGGGGCCAACGTCCTGACTTTC.

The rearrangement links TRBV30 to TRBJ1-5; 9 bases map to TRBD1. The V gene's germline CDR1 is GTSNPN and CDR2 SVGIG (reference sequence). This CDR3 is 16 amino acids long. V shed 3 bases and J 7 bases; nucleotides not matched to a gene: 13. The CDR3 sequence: CAWSSTSGTGNQPQHF. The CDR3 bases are TGTGCCTGGAGCTCTACCTCCGGGACAGGGAACCAGCCCCAGCATTTT.

The DNA of the CDR3 is TGTGCCAGTGGATGGAACAATCAGCCCCAGCATTTT. Its translation is CASGWNNQPQHF. This sequence joins TRBV19 and TRBJ1-5, with no clear D. Germline CDR1 is LNHDA and CDR2 is SQIVND (reference sequence). The CDR3 is made up of 12 amino acids. V gave up 8 bases and J gave up 3 bases, with 8 bases separating them.

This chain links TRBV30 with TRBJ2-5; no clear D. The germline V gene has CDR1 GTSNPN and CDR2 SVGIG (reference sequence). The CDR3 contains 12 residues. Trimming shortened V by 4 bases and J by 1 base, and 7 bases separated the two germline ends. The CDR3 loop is CAWNSPQETQYF. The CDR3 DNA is TGTGCCTGGAACAGTCCCCAAGAGACCCAGTACTTC.

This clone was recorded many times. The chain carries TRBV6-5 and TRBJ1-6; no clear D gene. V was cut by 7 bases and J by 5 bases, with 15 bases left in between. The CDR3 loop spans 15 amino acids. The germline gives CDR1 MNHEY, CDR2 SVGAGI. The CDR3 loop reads CASTRWVANNSPLHF. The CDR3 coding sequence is TGTGCCAGCACCAGATGGGTGGCCAATAATTCACCCCTCCACTTT.

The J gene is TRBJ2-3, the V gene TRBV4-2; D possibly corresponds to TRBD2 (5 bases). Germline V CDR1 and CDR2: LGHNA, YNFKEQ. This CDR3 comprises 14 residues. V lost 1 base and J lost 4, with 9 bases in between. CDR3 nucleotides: TGTGCCAGCAGCCAAGTTGTCGGGGCAGATACGCAGTATTTT. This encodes CASSQVVGADTQYF.

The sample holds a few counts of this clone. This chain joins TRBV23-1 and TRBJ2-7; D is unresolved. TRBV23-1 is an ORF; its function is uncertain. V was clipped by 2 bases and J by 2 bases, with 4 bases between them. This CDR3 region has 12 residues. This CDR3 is CASSQTTYEQYF. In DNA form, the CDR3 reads TGCGCCAGCAGTCAAACAACCTACGAGCAGTACTTC.

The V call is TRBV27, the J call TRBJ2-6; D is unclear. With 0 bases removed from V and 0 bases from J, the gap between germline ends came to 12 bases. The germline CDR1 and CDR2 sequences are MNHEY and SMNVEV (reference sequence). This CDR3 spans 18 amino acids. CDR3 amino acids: CASSLSDLGHSGANVLTF. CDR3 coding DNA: TGTGCCAGCAGTTTATCGGACCTTGGGCACTCTGGGGCCAACGTCCTGACTTTC.

CDR3 region: CAWSRGEDQPQHF. The CDR3 DNA reads as TGTGCCTGGAGCCGAGGAGAAGATCAGCCCCAGCATTTT. The chain couples TRBV30 to TRBJ1-5; D is unclear. Trimming left V 3 bases short and J 5 bases short, with 11 bases between. The germline CDR1 and CDR2 sequences are GTSNPN and SVGIG (reference sequence). The CDR3 spans 13 residues.

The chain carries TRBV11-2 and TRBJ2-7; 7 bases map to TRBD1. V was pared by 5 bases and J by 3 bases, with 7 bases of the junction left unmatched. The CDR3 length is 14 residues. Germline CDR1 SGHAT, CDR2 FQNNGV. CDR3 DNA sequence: TGTGCCAGCAGCGGAACGGGACAGATCTACGAGCAGTACTTC. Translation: CASSGTGQIYEQYF.

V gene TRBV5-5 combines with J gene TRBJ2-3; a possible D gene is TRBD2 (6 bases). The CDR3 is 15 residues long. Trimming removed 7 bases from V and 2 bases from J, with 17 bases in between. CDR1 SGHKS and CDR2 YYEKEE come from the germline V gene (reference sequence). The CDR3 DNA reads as TGTGCCAGCCGGGGTGGGGGGTTCGCCACAGATACGCAGTATTTT. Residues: CASRGGGFATDTQYF.

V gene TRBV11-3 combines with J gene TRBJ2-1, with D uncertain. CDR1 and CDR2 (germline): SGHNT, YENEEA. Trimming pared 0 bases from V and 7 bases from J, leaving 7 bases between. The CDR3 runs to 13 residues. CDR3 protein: CASSLEQRNEQFF. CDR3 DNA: TGTGCCAGCAGCTTAGAACAGAGGAATGAGCAGTTCTTC.

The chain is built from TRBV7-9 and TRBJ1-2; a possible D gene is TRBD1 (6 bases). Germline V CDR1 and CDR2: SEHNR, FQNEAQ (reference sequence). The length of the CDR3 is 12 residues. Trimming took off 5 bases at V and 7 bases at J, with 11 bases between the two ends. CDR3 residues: CASSMDSPGYTF. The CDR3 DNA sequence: TGTGCCAGCAGCATGGACAGCCCTGGCTACACCTTC.

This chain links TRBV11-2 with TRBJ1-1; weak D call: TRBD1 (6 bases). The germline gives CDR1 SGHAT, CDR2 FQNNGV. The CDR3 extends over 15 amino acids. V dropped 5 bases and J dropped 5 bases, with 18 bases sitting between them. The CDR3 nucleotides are TGTGCCAGCAGCCGCGATGATGGGACAAGGACTGAAGCTTTCTTT. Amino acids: CASSRDDGTRTEAFF.

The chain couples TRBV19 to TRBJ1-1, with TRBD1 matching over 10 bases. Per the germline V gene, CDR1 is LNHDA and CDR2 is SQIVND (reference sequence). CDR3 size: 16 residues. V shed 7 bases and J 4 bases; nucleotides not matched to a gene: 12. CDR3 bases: TGTGCCAGTACCCATCCGGGACAGGGGATGGGCACTGAAGCTTTCTTT. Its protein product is CASTHPGQGMGTEAFF.

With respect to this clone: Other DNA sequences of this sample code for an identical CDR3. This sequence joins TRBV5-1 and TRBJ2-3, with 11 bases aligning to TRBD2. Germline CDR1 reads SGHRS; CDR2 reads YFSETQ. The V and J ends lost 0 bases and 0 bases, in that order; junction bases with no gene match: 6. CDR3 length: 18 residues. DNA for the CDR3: TGCGCCAGCAGCTTGGGGCTAGCGGGGGGCCGCAGCACAGATACGCAGTATTTT. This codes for CASSLGLAGGRSTDTQYF.

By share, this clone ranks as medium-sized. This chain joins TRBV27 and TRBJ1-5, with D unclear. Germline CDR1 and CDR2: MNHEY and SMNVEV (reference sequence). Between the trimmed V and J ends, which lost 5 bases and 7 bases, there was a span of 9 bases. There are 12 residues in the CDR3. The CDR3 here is CASSPLGQPQHF. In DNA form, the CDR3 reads TGTGCCAGCAGTCCCCTAGGGCAGCCCCAGCATTTT.

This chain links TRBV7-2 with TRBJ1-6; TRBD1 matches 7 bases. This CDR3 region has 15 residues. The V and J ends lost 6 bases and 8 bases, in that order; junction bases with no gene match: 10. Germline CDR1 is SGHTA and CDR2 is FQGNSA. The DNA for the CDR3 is TGTGCCAGCAGTCCCTGGGGAGGGGGCGATTCACCCCTCCACTTT. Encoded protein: CASSPWGGGDSPLHF.

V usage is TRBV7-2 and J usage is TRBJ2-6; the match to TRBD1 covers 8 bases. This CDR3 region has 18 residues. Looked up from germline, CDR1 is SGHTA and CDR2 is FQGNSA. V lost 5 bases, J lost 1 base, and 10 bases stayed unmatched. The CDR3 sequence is CASSPGTGGGSGANVLTF. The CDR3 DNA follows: TGTGCCAGCAGCCCCGGGACAGGCGGCGGATCTGGGGCCAACGTCCTGACTTTC.

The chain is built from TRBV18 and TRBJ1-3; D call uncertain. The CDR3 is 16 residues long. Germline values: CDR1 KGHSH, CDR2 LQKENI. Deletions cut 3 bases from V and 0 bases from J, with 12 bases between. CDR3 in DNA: TGTGCCAGCTCACCCGATCAGGTCCCCTCTGGAAACACCATATATTTT. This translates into CASSPDQVPSGNTIYF. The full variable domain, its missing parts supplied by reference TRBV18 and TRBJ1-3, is NAGVMQNPRHLVRRRGQEARLRCSPMKGHSHVYWYRQLPEEGLKFMVYLQKENIIDESGMPKERFSAEFPKEGPSILRIQQVVRGDSAAYFCASSPDQVPSGNTIYFGEGSWLTVV.

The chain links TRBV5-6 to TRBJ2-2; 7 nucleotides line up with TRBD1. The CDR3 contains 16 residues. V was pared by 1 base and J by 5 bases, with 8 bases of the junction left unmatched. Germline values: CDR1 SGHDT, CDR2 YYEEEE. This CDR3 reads CASSLPTGEKTGELFF. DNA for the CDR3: TGTGCCAGCAGCTTGCCCACAGGGGAGAAAACCGGGGAGCTGTTTTTT.